These T cell receptor beta chains were read from a single sample in a study of blood T cell repertoires in COVID-19. Clones were sequenced by immunoSEQ multiplex PCR, and TCRdb holds only the in-frame ones, with some missing. The sample yields approximately 280,000 clones, about 88% seen once. Sequenced material: peripheral blood. Receptors originate from a woman aged 55-75 years with acute or convalescent COVID-19. The CDR3 runs from the conserved cysteine through the conserved F or W. D genes are given only for firm matches. Some rows have no size entry. The others give once, few or many, or a class for an expanded clone.

clone size | D gene | J gene | V gene | CDR3 DNA | CDR3 protein
. | TRBD1 | TRBJ2-7 | TRBV5-4 | TGTGCCAGCAGCTTGGGGACAGGGGCAACCTACGAGCAGTACTTC | CASSLGTGATYEQYF
. | TRBD2 | TRBJ2-3 | TRBV15 | TGTGCCACCAGCAGAGACGGAGCTAGCGGGGGTGGGGCGCAGTATTTT | CATSRDGASGGGAQYF
once | TRBD1 | TRBJ1-1 | TRBV28 | TGTGCCAGCAGTTTTGAGGAGGGGGCGCTAATCGGCACTGAAGCTTTCTTT | CASSFEEGALIGTEAFF
. | . | TRBJ2-1 | TRBV5-4 | TGTGCCAGCAGCCCCATAGCCGGCCTTGAGCAGTTCTTC | CASSPIAGLEQFF
few | . | TRBJ1-3 | TRBV9 | TGTGCCAGCAGCCCTCATCTGGGGGGGGCTGGAAACACCATATATTTT | CASSPHLGGAGNTIYF
. | . | TRBJ2-7 | TRBV12-3/TRBV12-4 | TGTGCCAGCAGTCCGGTTTCCTACGAGCAGTACTTC | CASSPVSYEQYF
few | . | TRBJ1-1 | TRBV5-4 | TGTGCCAGCAGCTTGTTCAGGGTGAACACTGAAGCTTTCTTT | CASSLFRVNTEAFF
. | TRBD2 | TRBJ2-1 | TRBV7-9 | TGTGCCAGCAGCTTAAGCGGGAGGGTGGGGTACAATGAGCAGTTCTTC | CASSLSGRVGYNEQFF
. | TRBD1 | TRBJ1-5 | TRBV28 | TGTGCCAGCAGCCAAGACAGGGGGAATCAGCCCCAGCATTTT | CASSQDRGNQPQHF
. | . | TRBJ1-1 | TRBV6-2/TRBV6-3 | TGTGCCAGCAGTTACCAGGAAGGATCCCTGAACACTGAAGCTTTCTTT | CASSYQEGSLNTEAFF
once | . | TRBJ1-2 | TRBV14 | TGTGCCAGCAGCCAAGCCCCGCGGGTAGGCTACACCTTC | CASSQAPRVGYTF
. | . | TRBJ1-2 | TRBV27 | TGTGCCAGCAGTTTACCCGGAGGTTATGGCTACACCTTC | CASSLPGGYGYTF
. | . | TRBJ2-1 | TRBV7-9 | TGTGCCAGCAGCCCCGAGGCGGATGAGCAGTTCTTC | CASSPEADEQFF
. | . | TRBJ1-1 | TRBV28 | TGTGCCAGCACTTTCGGGGGTGCGAACACTGAAGCTTTCTTT | CASTFGGANTEAFF
. | TRBD2 | TRBJ2-2 | TRBV11-2 | TGTGCCAGCAGCCTCGGGACTAGCGTCACCGGGGAGCTGTTTTTT | CASSLGTSVTGELFF
. | . | TRBJ1-2 | TRBV27 | TGTGCCAGCAGTTTCATTCGGACCGGGATCCCCTATTCCTATGGCTACACCTTC | CASSFIRTGIPYSYGYTF
. | TRBD1 | TRBJ1-5 | TRBV27 | TGTGCCAGCAGGCTAGGGACAGTTAGCAATCAGCCCCAGCATTTT | CASRLGTVSNQPQHF
. | TRBD2 | TRBJ2-3 | TRBV7-2 | TGTGCCAGCAGCCAACGACTAGCGGGAGATACGCAGTATTTT | CASSQRLAGDTQYF
. | TRBD2 | TRBJ2-7 | TRBV5-6 | TGTGCCAGCACCGGGAGGGGACAATTCTACGAGCAGTACTTC | CASTGRGQFYEQYF
. | . | TRBJ1-2 | TRBV7-2 | TGTGCCAGCAGCTTCCAGGTCTCGCTCTATGGCTACACCTTC | CASSFQVSLYGYTF
. | . | TRBJ2-3 | TRBV7-2 | TGTGCCAGCAGCTTACACGGGGTTAGCACAGATACGCAGTATTTT | CASSLHGVSTDTQYF
. | . | TRBJ1-5 | TRBV19 | TGTGCCAGTAGTATGGTGGGTGTGGGGGGGTTTCAGCCCCAGCATTTT | CASSMVGVGGFQPQHF
. | TRBD1 | TRBJ2-5 | TRBV18 | TGTGCCAGCTCATCATCGGGACAGGGGAGGCAGACCCAGTACTTC | CASSSSGQGRQTQYF
. | TRBD1 | TRBJ2-5 | TRBV24-1 | TGTGCCACCAGCTTTGGGACAGGCCTCCTGAGAGAGACCCAGTACTTC | CATSFGTGLLRETQYF
. | TRBD1 | TRBJ2-2 | TRBV18 | TGTGCCAGCTCACCAATCTGGGGACAGGGGACCGGGGAGCTGTTTTTT | CASSPIWGQGTGELFF
. | TRBD1 | TRBJ2-7 | TRBV27 | TGTGCCAGCCCAGGGGTCAGGAGGGGACAGGGGCTGGGCGAGCAGTACTTC | CASPGVRRGQGLGEQYF
. | TRBD2 | TRBJ2-1 | TRBV5-1 | TGCGCCAGCAGCTCTAGCGGGAGGGCCGGGGACAATGAGCAGTTCTTC | CASSSSGRAGDNEQFF
. | TRBD1 | TRBJ2-2 | TRBV2 | TGTGCCAGCAGGGCAGGGACAGGGTGGGCCGGGGAGCTGTTTTTT | CASRAGTGWAGELFF
. | TRBD1 | TRBJ2-1 | TRBV11-2 | TGTGCCAGCAGCTTAGATGGGGACAGGGACAATGAGCAGTTCTTC | CASSLDGDRDNEQFF
. | . | TRBJ1-3 | TRBV7-2 | TGTGCCAGCAGCCCTACGACGGCGGGGATTGGAAACACCATATATTTT | CASSPTTAGIGNTIYF
. | . | TRBJ2-7 | TRBV19 | TGTGCCAGTAGTAGGGCAAGGGGCTACGAGCAGTACTTC | CASSRARGYEQYF
. | TRBD2 | TRBJ2-1 | TRBV7-9 | TGTGCCAGCAGCTGGACTAGCGGGCGCTACAATGAGCAGTTCTTC | CASSWTSGRYNEQFF
. | TRBD2 | TRBJ2-5 | TRBV11-3 | TGTGCCAGCAGCTTGGGGACTAGCGGGAGACAAGAGACCCAGTACTTC | CASSLGTSGRQETQYF
. | . | TRBJ2-1 | TRBV6-2/TRBV6-3 | TGTGCCAGCAGTTACTCGTCAAAGCAGTTCTTC | CASSYSSKQFF
few | . | TRBJ2-2 | TRBV5-1 | TGCGCCAGCAGCTTGGTCGGAGACCCCGGGGAGCTGTTTTTT | CASSLVGDPGELFF
. | TRBD2 | TRBJ2-1 | TRBV2 | TGTGCCAGCAGTAGACTAGCGGGAGGGCCCGGTGAGCAGTTCTTC | CASSRLAGGPGEQFF
. | TRBD1 | TRBJ1-2 | TRBV24-1 | TGTGCCACCAGTGATCCCCTCGGACAGGGGGTGAGTGGCTACACCTTC | CATSDPLGQGVSGYTF
. | TRBD1 | TRBJ2-1 | TRBV19 | TGTGCCAGTAACAGGGGAAGCTCCTACAATGAGCAGTTCTTC | CASNRGSSYNEQFF
once | TRBD1 | TRBJ1-2 | TRBV5-4 | TGTGCCAGCAACAGGGGCGCAAACTATGGCTACACCTTC | CASNRGANYGYTF
. | TRBD1 | TRBJ1-4 | TRBV28 | TGTGCCAGCAGTTTAGGGGTTCAGGGGGTTTTGGAAAAACTGTTTTTT | CASSLGVQGVLEKLFF